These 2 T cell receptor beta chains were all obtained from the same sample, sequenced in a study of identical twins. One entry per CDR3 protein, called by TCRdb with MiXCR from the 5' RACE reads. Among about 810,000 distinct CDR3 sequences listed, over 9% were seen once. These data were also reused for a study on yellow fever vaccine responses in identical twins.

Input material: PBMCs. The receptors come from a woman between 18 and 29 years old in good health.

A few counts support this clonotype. The CDR3 region is CAISDSKDPYEQYV. The CDR3 nucleotides read TGTGCCATCAGTGACAGCAAAGACCCCTACGAGCAGTACGTC. The gene calls are TRBV10-3 and TRBJ2-7; no definite D call. Germline CDR1 is ENHRY and CDR2 is SYGVKD. Trimming shortened V by 3 bases and J by 2 bases, and 11 bases separated the two germline ends. This CDR3 is 14 amino acids long.

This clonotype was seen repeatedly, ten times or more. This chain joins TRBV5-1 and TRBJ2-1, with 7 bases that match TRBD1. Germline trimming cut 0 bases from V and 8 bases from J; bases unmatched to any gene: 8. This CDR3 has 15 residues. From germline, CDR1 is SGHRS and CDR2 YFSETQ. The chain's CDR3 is CASSLEGGLWDEQFF. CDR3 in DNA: TGCGCCAGCAGCTTGGAAGGGGGCCTTTGGGATGAGCAGTTCTTC.